The TCR beta chain described here comes from a study of CD8+CD57+ T cells in acquired aplastic anemia. Study-wide points: Fewer than 35 shared CD8+ CDR3s appeared highly expressed within patients' immunodominant clones.

TCR beta VDJ and CDR3 were profiled, and genomic DNA was the template. TCRdb passed the reads through MiXCR, listing each CDR3 protein once. In the table there are over 150,000 distinct CDR3 sequences, about 50% of which are singletons. Per the germline V gene, CDR1 is DFQATT and CDR2 is SNEGSKA (reference sequence). Trimming at V came to 3 bases and at J to 4 bases, leaving 9 bases not matched to a gene. The CDR3 consists of 15 residues. This clonotype was observed many times. Its antigen is unidentified. It was patients with CD8+CD57+ cell expansion by flow cytometry who were chosen for sequencing. This sequence was found in a human donor with aplastic anemia. The rearrangement uses TRBV20-1 and TRBJ1-3; 7 nucleotides line up with TRBD1. Material: sorted CD4+, CD8+, or CD8+CD57+ T cells (not recorded which) from PBMCs. The CDR3 DNA reads TGCAGTGCTAGGGAAGGGGGCAAGGTCGGAAACACCATATATTTT. Translated, it gives CSAREGGKVGNTIYF.